This TCR beta chain was profiled in a study of blood T cell repertoires in COVID-19. Turning to the study itself: Collection of acute and convalescent COVID-19 samples took place in the United States, Italy and Spain. Nucleic acid was either cDNA or gDNA, and it came from T cells, B-cell-depleted T cells, or PBMCs.

The CDR3 length is 15 residues. V lost 2 bases to trimming and J lost 7 bases, with 12 bases between them. In germline, CDR1 is MDHEN, CDR2 SYDVKM. Method: immunoSEQ multiplex PCR; TCRdb's copy keeps in-frame clones and lacks some. This table has approximately 270,000 clones, roughly 88% appearing once. Seattle participants joined during active infection and were tracked over time. V usage is TRBV28 and J usage is TRBJ1-6, with D perhaps TRBD1 (5 bases). The receptor was derived from a human donor with COVID-19, enrolled during active disease. The donor label of this sample is uncertain. The sequencing input was peripheral blood. CDR3 DNA sequence: TGTGCCAGCAGTTTAAATGGCGGGGCGAATTCACCCCTCCACTTT. Translation: CASSLNGGANSPLHF.